These T cell receptor beta chains were read from a single sample in a study of T cells in localized non-small cell lung cancer. Clones were sequenced by immunoSEQ multiplex PCR, and TCRdb holds only the in-frame ones, with some missing. Among about 78,000 clones listed, around four fifths were seen once. The input for sequencing was peripheral blood, taken before any cancer treatment. These receptor sequences come from a man aged 40 to 70 with stage I lung adenocarcinoma. Each CDR3 is given with its conserved first and last residue. The order of the fields is J gene, CDR3 length, clone size, V gene, CDR3 protein. The size of a clone is reported for some rows only, either as once, few or many, or as a class for expanded clones.

TRBJ2-7 15 few TRBV15 CATSREGFSSYEQYF
TRBJ1-2 15 NA TRBV5-1 CASSFQQGANYGYTF
TRBJ2-1 15 medium-sized TRBV12-5 CASGSGTGPGNEQFF
TRBJ1-1 13 NA TRBV4-3 CASSHIPGTEAFF
TRBJ2-2 14 NA TRBV5-6 CASSFQGGAGELFF
TRBJ2-3 15 NA TRBV7-2 CASQRGGTYTDTQYF
TRBJ2-3 17 NA TRBV6-1 CASSEMGFHVGTDTQYF
TRBJ2-7 14 NA TRBV6-6 CASSNVGRNYEQYF
TRBJ2-3 13 NA TRBV6-5 CASSYGFTDTQYF
TRBJ2-1 12 NA TRBV7-8 CASSFSGEGQFF
TRBJ1-2 13 NA TRBV6-6 CASRRTVDYGYTF
TRBJ2-4 14 NA TRBV6-6 CATSEPSRSNIQYF
TRBJ1-1 12 NA TRBV6-6 CASSRGPTEAFF
TRBJ2-7 16 NA TRBV2 CASSDPASGGFSEQYF
TRBJ2-2 11 NA TRBV19 CASSIGVELFF
TRBJ2-1 18 few TRBV7-9 CASSLGQGGSGVNNEQFF
TRBJ1-2 15 NA TRBV5-1 CASSLTGTGLYGYTF
TRBJ2-1 16 few TRBV10-3 CAISEFDRGARNEQFF
TRBJ1-5 15 NA TRBV2 CASSVLGNGNQPQHF
TRBJ1-5 14 NA TRBV27 CASSPRGVNQPQHF
TRBJ1-1 18 NA TRBV11-2 CASSLRDGVMIMNTEAFF
TRBJ2-3 16 once TRBV21-1 CAAAGGGPASTDTQYF
TRBJ2-5 13 NA TRBV29-1 CSFWRGSGETQYF
TRBJ1-5 15 once TRBV2 CASSQTTGGNQPQHF
TRBJ2-1 13 once TRBV19 CASSREAHNEQFF
TRBJ2-3 16 once TRBV19 CASSAIAGGWADTQYF
TRBJ2-2 15 NA TRBV7-9 CASRSTGGNTGELFF
TRBJ2-3 16 NA TRBV28 CASTNPIGQGSDTQYF
TRBJ2-1 14 NA TRBV5-1 CASSSDRVYNEQFF
TRBJ2-3 17 NA TRBV5-1 CASSRASLRSDTDTQYF
TRBJ2-1 15 NA TRBV7-8 CASSLAGGVYNEQFF
TRBJ2-3 17 NA TRBV6-1 CASSELYRRPMRDTQYF
TRBJ2-1 15 NA TRBV9 CASSVADRADNEQFF
TRBJ2-1 16 NA TRBV14 CASSPALGQGRDEQFF
TRBJ2-3 13 NA TRBV10-3 CAISYRGTDTQYF
TRBJ2-5 12 NA TRBV21-1 CARSQAGETQYF
TRBJ2-2 20 NA TRBV19 CASSIWSRGRGRSNTGELFF
TRBJ2-3 17 NA TRBV5-4 CASSLPGGGASTDTQYF
TRBJ2-7 18 NA TRBV19 CASSPRTSGGLKPHEQYF
TRBJ1-5 16 NA TRBV11-2 CASSLPWEDSNQPQHF
TRBJ2-3 17 NA TRBV6-1 CASSEGVAGGKSDTQYF
TRBJ2-1 14 NA TRBV5-6 CASSSWFRTNEQFF
TRBJ2-2 14 NA TRBV19 CASSPQFSAGELFF
TRBJ2-7 15 NA TRBV5-4 CASSPGSGGSYEQYF
TRBJ2-7 15 NA TRBV10-1 CASSEMGTGGHEQYF
TRBJ2-3 15 NA TRBV15 CATSRGQPGTDTQYF
TRBJ1-2 13 once TRBV30 CACLRRGDYGYTF
TRBJ2-1 16 NA TRBV9 CASSVDSGYSYNEQFF
TRBJ1-4 18 NA TRBV5-5 CASSWDGGRAIMGEKLFF
TRBJ2-1 12 few TRBV11-3 CASRAGGNEQFF
TRBJ2-7 15 NA TRBV2 CASRDPGRRGREQYF
TRBJ1-4 19 NA TRBV11-2 CASSPLNTYAGTGNEKLFF
TRBJ2-7 10 NA TRBV27 CASSFTGRYF